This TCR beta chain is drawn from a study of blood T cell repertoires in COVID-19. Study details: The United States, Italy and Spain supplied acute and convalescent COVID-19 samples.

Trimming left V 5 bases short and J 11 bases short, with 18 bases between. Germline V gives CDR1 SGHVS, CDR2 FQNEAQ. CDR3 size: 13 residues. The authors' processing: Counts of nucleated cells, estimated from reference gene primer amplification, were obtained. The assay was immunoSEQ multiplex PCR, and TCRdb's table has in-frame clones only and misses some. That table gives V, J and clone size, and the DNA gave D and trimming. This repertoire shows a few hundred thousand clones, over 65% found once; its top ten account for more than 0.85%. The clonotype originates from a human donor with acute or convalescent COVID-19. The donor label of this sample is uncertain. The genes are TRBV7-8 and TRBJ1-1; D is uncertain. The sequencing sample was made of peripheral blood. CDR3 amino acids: CASSTDFWREAFF. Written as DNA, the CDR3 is TGTGCCAGCAGCACTGATTTCTGGCGGGAGGCTTTCTTT.